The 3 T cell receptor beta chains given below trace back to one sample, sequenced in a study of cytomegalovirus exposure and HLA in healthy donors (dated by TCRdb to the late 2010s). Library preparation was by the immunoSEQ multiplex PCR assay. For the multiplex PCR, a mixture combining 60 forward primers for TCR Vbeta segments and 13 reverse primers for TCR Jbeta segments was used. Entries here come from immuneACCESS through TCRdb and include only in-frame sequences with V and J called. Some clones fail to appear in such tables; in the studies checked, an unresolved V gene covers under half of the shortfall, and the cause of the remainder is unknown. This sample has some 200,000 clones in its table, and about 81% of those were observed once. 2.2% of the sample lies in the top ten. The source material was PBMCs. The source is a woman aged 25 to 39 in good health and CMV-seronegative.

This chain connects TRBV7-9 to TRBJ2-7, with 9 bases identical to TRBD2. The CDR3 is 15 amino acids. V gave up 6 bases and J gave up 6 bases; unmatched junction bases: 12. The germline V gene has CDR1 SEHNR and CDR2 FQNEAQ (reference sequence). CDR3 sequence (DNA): TGTGCCAGCAGACCAACTCCTCTGCGGGAGGGCGAGCAGTACTTC. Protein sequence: CASRPTPLREGEQYF.

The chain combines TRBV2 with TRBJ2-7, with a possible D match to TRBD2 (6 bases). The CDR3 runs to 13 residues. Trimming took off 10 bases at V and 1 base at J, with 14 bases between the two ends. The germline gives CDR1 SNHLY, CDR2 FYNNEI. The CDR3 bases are TGTGCCACCAAAAGACTAGTTTCCTACGAGCAGTACTTC. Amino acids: CATKRLVSYEQYF. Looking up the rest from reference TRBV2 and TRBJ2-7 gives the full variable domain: EPEVTQTPSHQVTQMGQEVILRCVPISNHLYFYWYRQILGQKVEFLVSFYNNEISEKSEIFDDQFSVERPDGSNFTLKIRSTKLEDSAMYFCATKRLVSYEQYFGPGTRLTVT.

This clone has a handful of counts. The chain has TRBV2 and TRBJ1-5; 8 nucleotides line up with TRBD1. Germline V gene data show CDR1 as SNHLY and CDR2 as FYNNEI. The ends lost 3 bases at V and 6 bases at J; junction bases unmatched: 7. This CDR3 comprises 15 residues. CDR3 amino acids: CASSDLRGPGQPQHF. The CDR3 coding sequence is TGTGCCAGCAGTGACCTCAGGGGGCCAGGTCAGCCCCAGCATTTT.